This TCR beta chain was recorded in a study of Ad26.COV2.S vaccination and SARS-CoV-2 variants. The count of this clone is one. This table comes from immunoSEQ multiplex PCR, and its TCRdb copy is limited to in-frame clones, with some not included. The data contain roughly 680,000 clones, roughly 90% of them singletons. Documented treatment: around 19 received Ad26.COV2.S at low or high dose, single or two shots; roughly five received placebo; per-sample allocation not given. The samples date from day 63 after the first vaccine or placebo injection. This CDR3 region has 15 residues. Germline V lookup: CDR1 SGDLS, CDR2 YYNGEE. The trim removed 4 bases at V and 7 bases at J, leaving 10 bases unmatched.

Source: peripheral blood, taken in a trial of Ad26.COV2.S vaccine versus placebo. The TCR comes from a person between 18 and 60 years old who received the Ad26.COV2.S COVID-19 vaccine or a placebo. The V and J genes are TRBV9 and TRBJ1-4; 7 positions agree with TRBD1. CDR3 nucleotides: TGTGCCAGCAGCCCAGCGACAGGGAGGGCTGAAAAACTGTTTTTT. Encoded protein: CASSPATGRAEKLFF.